Listed below are T cell receptor beta chains from one sample, sequenced in a study of Ad26.COV2.S vaccination and SARS-CoV-2 variants. Here immunoSEQ multiplex PCR was the method, and the copy in TCRdb shows in-frame clones only, minus some. The table records about 250,000 clones, around 88% of them present only once. The specimen comprised peripheral blood, sampled in a trial of Ad26.COV2.S vaccine versus placebo. Every receptor here comes from a person between 18 and 60 years old who received the Ad26.COV2.S COVID-19 vaccine or a placebo. The CDR3 runs from the conserved cysteine through the conserved F or W. The order of the fields is CDR3 protein, J gene, V gene.

CDR3: CASSERQGWNTEAFF
J: TRBJ1-1
V: TRBV6-1

CDR3: CASRGKGTGGNQPQHF
J: TRBJ1-5
V: TRBV2

CDR3: CASGGQLNYGYTF
J: TRBJ1-2
V: TRBV7-2

CDR3: CSVGGGVSYTF
J: TRBJ1-2
V: TRBV29-1

CDR3: CASSVDRPDEKLFF
J: TRBJ1-4
V: TRBV5-1

CDR3: CAWSGQGAVYNEQFF
J: TRBJ2-1
V: TRBV30

CDR3: CASSYLGPDTQYF
J: TRBJ2-3
V: TRBV6-6

CDR3: CSVEGLEETQYF
J: TRBJ2-5
V: TRBV29-1

CDR3: CASRGYGINEQFF
J: TRBJ2-1
V: TRBV6-5

CDR3: CASLGGLAGVSEQFF
J: TRBJ2-1
V: TRBV7-2

CDR3: CASSPSVGGLHEQFF
J: TRBJ2-1
V: TRBV18

CDR3: CASSPTPTGPYEQYF
J: TRBJ2-7
V: TRBV5-4

CDR3: CASSLGPGPYEQYF
J: TRBJ2-7
V: TRBV19

CDR3: CSARTDGYTF
J: TRBJ1-2
V: TRBV20-1